The next 21 T cell receptor beta chains were all read from a single sample in a study of blood T cell repertoires in COVID-19. The assay was immunoSEQ multiplex PCR, and TCRdb's table has in-frame clones only and misses some. The sample holds approximately 140,000 clones; 87% are singletons and the top ten take about 4.1%. Input material: peripheral blood. The receptors derive from a woman in her sixties or seventies with active or convalescent COVID-19.

V usage is TRBV7-3 and J usage is TRBJ2-1; a weak D match, TRBD1 (6 bases). Between the trimmed V and J ends, which lost 5 bases and 8 bases, there was a span of 19 bases. From germline, CDR1 is SGHTA and CDR2 FQGTGA. The CDR3 totals 15 residues. As DNA, the CDR3 is TGTGCCAGCAGCGCAACGTACCAGGGGTTTGATGAGCAGTTCTTC. Protein: CASSATYQGFDEQFF.

This clone has a single count. V usage is TRBV4-3 and J usage is TRBJ1-2; D possibly corresponds to TRBD1 (5 bases). Germline CDR1 is LGHNA and CDR2 is YSLEER. V lost 2 bases and J lost 8, with 18 bases in between. CDR3 size: 15 residues. Here the CDR3 reads CASSQKYQGSRGYTF. The CDR3 DNA follows: TGCGCCAGCAGCCAAAAATATCAGGGTAGTCGGGGCTACACCTTC.

The count of this clone is one. The chain links TRBV29-1 to TRBJ1-2; 7 bases are shared with TRBD1. V shed 1 base and J 0 bases; nucleotides not matched to a gene: 2. This CDR3 region has 14 residues. Germline CDR1 and CDR2: SQVTM and ANQGSEA. The CDR3 is CSVEGDSSNYGYTF. CDR3 DNA sequence: TGCAGCGTTGAAGGGGACAGTTCTAACTATGGCTACACCTTC.

This chain links TRBV7-2 with TRBJ1-5; D remains unclear. The germline V and J ends were trimmed by 5 bases and 2 bases, with 13 bases remaining between them. The CDR3 loop spans 15 amino acids. Germline V CDR1 and CDR2: SGHTA, FQGNSA. Here the CDR3 DNA reads TGTGCCAGCAGCCCGGGATTACTGGGCAATCAGCCCCAGCATTTT. Its protein is CASSPGLLGNQPQHF.

This chain connects TRBV18 to TRBJ2-7; TRBD1 might be the D (6 bases). This CDR3 contains 14 residues. Per germline, CDR1 KGHSH and CDR2 LQKENI. Trimming took off 5 bases at V and 4 bases at J, with 15 bases between the two ends. Here the CDR3 reads CASSNREASYEQYF. In DNA, the CDR3 is TGTGCCAGCTCAAACAGGGAAGCTTCTTACGAGCAGTACTTC.

The genes are TRBV5-4 and TRBJ1-4, with 10 bases that match TRBD1. This CDR3 comprises 15 residues. V was pared by 4 bases and J by 6 bases, with 6 bases of the junction left unmatched. The germline gives CDR1 SGHNT, CDR2 YYREEE (reference sequence). The CDR3 DNA reads TGTGCCAGCAGCGTGGGGACAGGGGCTTATGAAAAACTGTTTTTT. Its translation is CASSVGTGAYEKLFF.

The chain combines TRBV5-1 with TRBJ1-1; D gene unclear. Germline V gene lookup returns CDR1 SGHRS and CDR2 YFSETQ. The V gene lost 4 bases and the J gene lost 0 bases, with 10 bases spanning the gap. CDR3 size: 14 residues. This CDR3 is CASSTRRMNTEAFF. The CDR3 nucleotides read TGCGCCAGCAGCACGCGGAGAATGAACACTGAAGCTTTCTTT. The full variable domain, its missing parts supplied by reference TRBV5-1 and TRBJ1-1, is KAGVTQTPRYLIKTRGQQVTLSCSPISGHRSVSWYQQTPGQGLQFLFEYFSETQRNKGNFPGRFSGRQFSNSRSEMNVSTLELGDSALYLCASSTRRMNTEAFFGQGTRLTVV.

The chain combines TRBV18 with TRBJ2-2; TRBD1 aligns across 9 bases. Germline trimming cut 3 bases from V and 3 bases from J; bases unmatched to any gene: 2. The CDR3 spans 15 residues. CDR1 and CDR2 from the germline V gene are KGHSH and LQKENI. The CDR3 DNA reads TGTGCCAGCTCACCGGGACAGGGATACACCGGGGAGCTGTTTTTT. As protein: CASSPGQGYTGELFF.

V gene TRBV6-2 or TRBV6-3 combines with J gene TRBJ2-1; 12 bases agree with TRBD2. J was trimmed by 5 bases and V by 5 bases; bases with no gene match: 7. This CDR3 is 16 amino acids long. Germline V lookup: CDR1 MNHEY, CDR2 SVGEGT. As DNA, the CDR3 is TGTGCCAGCAGTCGGCTGCGGACTAGCGGGGACAATGAGCAGTTCTTC. Its protein is CASSRLRTSGDNEQFF.

This clone came up many times. The chain carries TRBV11-3 and TRBJ1-3; D unresolved. The CDR3 has 14 residues. Trimming shortened V by 6 bases and J by 1 base, and 10 bases separated the two germline ends. The V gene's germline CDR1 is SGHNT and CDR2 YENEEA. Written as DNA, the CDR3 is TGTGCCAGCAGGTTGAGGGAATCTGGAAACACCATATATTTT. Translating gives CASRLRESGNTIYF. Combining the CDR3 with reference TRBV11-3 and TRBJ1-3 gives the whole variable domain EAGVVQSPRYKIIEKKQPVAFWCNPISGHNTLYWYLQNLGQGPELLIRYENEEAVDDSQLPKDRFSAERLKGVDSTLKIQPAELGDSAVYLCASRLRESGNTIYFGEGSWLTVV.

About this clone: One end of the junction fails to match germline, which may point to a read error. The J gene is TRBJ2-5, the V gene TRBV7-7, with TRBD2 matching 9 bases. Germline values: CDR1 SSHAT, CDR2 FNYEAQ (reference sequence). This CDR3 is 14 amino acids long. The CDR3 here is CASSSGLAAETQYF. CDR3 DNA sequence: TGTGCTAGCAGTTCGGGACTAGCTGCAGAGACCCAGTACTTC.

The chain combines TRBV19 with TRBJ1-5; 11 bases map to TRBD1. The CDR3 covers 18 residues. The V gene's germline CDR1 is LNHDA and CDR2 SQIVND (reference sequence). The trim removed 5 bases at V and 0 bases at J, leaving 9 bases unmatched. This chain's CDR3 is CASSPRDRGTISNQPQHF. The CDR3 DNA reads as TGTGCCAGTAGTCCCCGGGACAGGGGGACCATTAGCAATCAGCCCCAGCATTTT.

This clone was counted a few times. The rearrangement links TRBV12-5 to TRBJ1-2; tentative D call: TRBD1 (6 bases). The CDR3 loop spans 13 amino acids. Germline lookup yields CDR1 LGHNT and CDR2 FRNRAP. V was pared by 6 bases and J by 7 bases, with 15 bases between. CDR3 bases: TGTGCTAGTGGCAGGGACACGGCGATTGGCTACACCTTC. It yields the protein CASGRDTAIGYTF.

The chain joins TRBV7-2 to TRBJ1-2; D is perhaps TRBD1 (5 bases). V was shortened by 2 bases and J by 6 bases, with 13 bases between the two germline ends. Germline V gene data show CDR1 as SGHTA and CDR2 as FQGNSA. The CDR3 has 14 residues. Here the CDR3 reads CASSLKSSGDGYTF. The CDR3 coding sequence is TGTGCCAGCAGCTTAAAATCCTCGGGGGATGGCTACACCTTC.

The rearrangement joins TRBV6-5 to TRBJ1-2; TRBD1 is a possible D gene (5 bases). V was cut by 0 bases and J by 3 bases, with 11 bases left in between. CDR1 is MNHEY, CDR2 SVGAGI, per germline. The CDR3 is 15 residues long. The CDR3 reads CASSYSPGGDYGYTF. In DNA, the CDR3 is TGTGCCAGCAGTTACTCGCCGGGGGGTGACTATGGCTACACCTTC.

This sequence joins TRBV7-9 and TRBJ1-5; 7 positions agree with TRBD1. Germline trimming cut 1 base from V and 2 bases from J; bases unmatched to any gene: 11. The V gene's germline CDR1 is SEHNR and CDR2 FQNEAQ (reference sequence). This CDR3 has 18 amino acids. CDR3 sequence reads: CASSLETGTVRGNQPQHF. The CDR3 region has the DNA TGTGCCAGCAGCTTAGAAACCGGGACAGTAAGGGGCAATCAGCCCCAGCATTTT.

V and J are TRBV7-6 and TRBJ2-4; 14 bases are a match to TRBD2. With V trimmed by 5 bases and J by 0 bases, 6 bases remained unmatched. Germline CDR1 SGHVS, CDR2 FNYEAQ. The CDR3 is 18 amino acids. This CDR3 is CASSAGGTSGGAKNIQYF. DNA of the CDR3: TGTGCCAGCAGCGCAGGCGGGACTAGCGGGGGAGCCAAAAACATTCAGTACTTC.

J is TRBJ2-2 and V is TRBV3-1 (or the pseudogene TRBV3-2); no clear D gene. Germline V CDR1 and CDR2: LGHDT, YNNKEL (reference sequence). The length of the CDR3 is 16 residues. Between the trimmed V and J ends, which lost 4 bases and 4 bases, there was a span of 16 bases. CDR3 region: CASSLDTHMSTGELFF. As DNA, the CDR3 is TGTGCCAGCAGCCTTGACACCCACATGAGCACCGGGGAGCTGTTTTTT.

This chain connects TRBV9 to TRBJ1-1, with 7 nucleotides matching TRBD1. This CDR3 spans 15 amino acids. V shed 1 base and J 3 bases; nucleotides not matched to a gene: 6. Germline CDR1 and CDR2: SGDLS and YYNGEE. CDR3 DNA: TGTGCCAGCAGCGTAATAGGGGGCGCGGACACTGAAGCTTTCTTT. It translates to CASSVIGGADTEAFF.

This chain uses TRBV7-2 with TRBJ2-1, with TRBD2 matching 7 bases. Germline V gene lookup returns CDR1 SGHTA and CDR2 FQGNSA. The CDR3 is 16 residues long. V was pared by 1 base and J by 3 bases, with 6 bases of the junction left unmatched. The CDR3 reads CASSLGGGGIYNEQFF. For the CDR3, the DNA is TGTGCCAGCAGCTTAGGGGGCGGGGGAATCTACAATGAGCAGTTCTTC.

The chain couples TRBV7-2 to TRBJ1-4, with a tentative D call TRBD1 (6 bases). This CDR3 has 15 residues. Germline V gene data show CDR1 as SGHTA and CDR2 as FQGNSA. Trimming pared 1 base from V and 8 bases from J, leaving 14 bases between. CDR3 in DNA: TGTGCCAGCAGCTTAGTGCGGGCAGGGGAGGAAAAACTGTTTTTT. As protein: CASSLVRAGEEKLFF. Filled out from reference TRBV7-2 and TRBJ1-4, the complete variable domain reads GAGVSQSPSNKVTEKGKDVELRCDPISGHTALYWYRQSLGQGLEFLIYFQGNSAPDKSGLPSDRFSAERTGGSVSTLTIQRTQQEDSAVYLCASSLVRAGEEKLFFGSGTQLSVL.